The 32 T cell receptor beta chains presented below share a single source sample, sequenced in a study of kidney transplant recipient with SARS-CoV-2 infection. TCRdb re-called the reads with MiXCR, one entry per CDR3 protein. The table includes under 250,000 distinct CDR3 sequences, 25% to 30% detected once. The sequencing used a blood sample, collected at baseline and between days 110 and 120 from a kidney transplant recipient. These receptors were collected from a male patient in his thirties who had COVID-19 and was a kidney transplant recipient. Some T cells may possibly be graft donor cells.

The chain carries TRBV5-6 and TRBJ2-6; perhaps TRBD1 as D (5 bases). Trimming stripped 0 bases from V and 3 bases from J, with 13 bases between. CDR3 length: 17 amino acids. From germline, CDR1 is SGHDT and CDR2 YYEEEE. CDR3 residues: CASSLVRQGRGANVLTF. As DNA, the CDR3 is TGTGCCAGCAGCTTGGTCAGGCAGGGCCGTGGGGCCAACGTCCTGACTTTC. The full variable domain, in which reference TRBV5-6 and TRBJ2-6 provide the parts outside the CDR3, is DAGVTQSPTHLIKTRGQQVTLRCSPKSGHDTVSWYQQALGQGPQFIFQYYEEEERQRGNFPDRFSGHQFPNYSSELNVNALLLGDSALYLCASSLVRQGRGANVLTFGAGSRLTVL.

Worth noting for this clonotype: This sequence may be a read error, since a much larger clone differs from it by one base. J is TRBJ1-2 and V is TRBV29-1, with D tentatively TRBD1 (5 bases). Germline lookup yields CDR1 SQVTM and CDR2 ANQGSEA. The CDR3 totals 18 residues. Trimming took off 0 bases at V and 3 bases at J, with 23 bases between the two ends. This CDR3 reads CSVEDPYKPSTEDYGYTF. The CDR3 nucleotides are TGCAGCGTTGAAGACCCTTATAAACCTTCGACAGAGGACTATGGCTACACCTTC.

This clonotype has ten or more counts. J is TRBJ2-7 and V is TRBV12-3 or TRBV12-4, with 7 nucleotides matching TRBD1. Trimming took 7 bases from V and 5 from J; bases not matched to a gene: 11. There are 14 residues in the CDR3. CDR3 nucleotides: TGTGCCAGCACCTCCGGGACAGTTAAAGACGAGCAGTACTTC. Its protein is CASTSGTVKDEQYF.

Regarding this clonotype: A clone one base away is much larger, so this may be a read error. The J gene is TRBJ1-6, the V gene TRBV27; TRBD1 matches 8 bases. This CDR3 is 17 amino acids long. The V gene's germline CDR1 is MNHEY and CDR2 SMNVEV (reference sequence). Losses at the gene ends were 0 bases for V and 12 bases for J; bases not matched to a gene: 13. The CDR3 here is CASSLSIPGGDLGPLHF. The CDR3 DNA reads as TGTGCCAGCAGTTTATCTATCCCAGGGGGCGATCTGGGACCCCTCCACTTT.

At least ten counts were recorded for this clonotype. The gene calls are TRBV11-3 and TRBJ1-2, with D hard to call. Trimming pared 5 bases from V and 4 bases from J, leaving 23 bases between. CDR1 is SGHNT, CDR2 YENEEA, per germline. This CDR3 comprises 17 residues. The CDR3 region is CASSDFDDLGKTYGYTF. The CDR3 nucleotides are TGTGCCAGCAGCGACTTTGACGATCTCGGAAAGACCTATGGCTACACCTTC.

This clonotype has a count of ten or more. The genes are TRBV4-3 and TRBJ1-1; D uncertain. The ends were cut back, 0 bases at V and 7 bases at J, with 12 bases in the middle. The CDR3 sequence is 14 residues long. The V gene's germline CDR1 is LGHNA and CDR2 YSLEER. The CDR3 region is CASSQDQGPDEAFF. For the CDR3, the DNA is TGCGCCAGCAGCCAAGATCAAGGACCGGATGAAGCTTTCTTT.

In the case of this clonotype: A much larger clone is a single base away; this may be a read error. The chain recombines TRBV10-3 with TRBJ2-2; TRBD1 agrees at 9 bases. The CDR3 has 17 amino acids. V lost 1 base and J lost 3; bases outside the gene matches: 6. Germline assignment: CDR1 ENHRY and CDR2 SYGVKD. DNA of the CDR3: TGTGCCATCAGTGAGTTGGGGACAGGGTTGGACACCGGGGAGCTGTTTTTT. Translation gives CAISELGTGLDTGELFF.

This clonotype was found many times. This chain joins TRBV14 and TRBJ2-5; TRBD2 is a possible D gene (6 bases). Deletions cut 4 bases from V and 11 bases from J, with 20 bases between. CDR3 size: 14 residues. Per germline, CDR1 SGHDN and CDR2 FVKESK. The CDR3 DNA sequence: TGTGCCAGCAGCCCCTTCATGGGAGGAGTGGAGCAGTACTTC. Protein product: CASSPFMGGVEQYF.

At least ten counts were recorded for this clonotype. V and J are TRBV11-2 and TRBJ2-3; D may be TRBD1 (5 bases). There are 16 residues in the CDR3. Trimming took 1 base from V and 6 from J, leaving 17 bases between them. Per the germline V gene, CDR1 is SGHAT and CDR2 is FQNNGV. The CDR3 nucleotides read TGTGCCAGCAGCTTAGGCCTGGGGCCCGCCGCGGATACGCAGTATTTT. Translated: CASSLGLGPAADTQYF.

This clonotype was seen ten or more times. The rearrangement joins TRBV23-1 to TRBJ1-1; 7 bases fit TRBD1. TRBV23-1 has ORF status, its function being uncertain. Trimming cost V 0 bases and J 0 bases; bases outside gene matches: 7. The length of the CDR3 is 17 residues. CDR3 sequence (DNA): TGCGCCAGCAGTCAATCGCTTGCAGGGGGGATGAACACTGAAGCTTTCTTT. It codes for CASSQSLAGGMNTEAFF.

This clonotype was seen many times. This sequence joins TRBV6-6 and TRBJ1-2, with D unresolved. Trimming left V 6 bases short and J 4 bases short, with 15 bases between. Germline CDR1 reads MNHNY; CDR2 reads SVGAGI (reference sequence). This CDR3 is built from 14 residues. This CDR3 is CASRGHVPGYGYTF. The CDR3 nucleotides read TGTGCCAGCAGGGGTCACGTACCGGGCTATGGCTACACCTTC.

This clonotype was detected many times. The rearrangement uses TRBV7-2 and TRBJ1-2; 9 bases are a match to TRBD1. Per the germline V gene, CDR1 is SGHTA and CDR2 is FQGNSA. With V trimmed by 1 base and J by 8 bases, 2 bases remained unmatched. The CDR3 runs 13 residues. The CDR3 is CASSLDRGQGYTF. For the CDR3, the DNA is TGTGCCAGCAGCTTAGACAGGGGGCAAGGCTACACCTTC.

This clonotype was counted between two and nine times. The V call is TRBV6-5, the J call TRBJ2-5, with D maybe TRBD2 (6 bases). V gave up 2 bases and J gave up 5 bases, with 12 bases separating them. The CDR3 is made up of 14 amino acids. The germline V gene encodes CDR1 MNHEY and CDR2 SVGAGI. In DNA form, the CDR3 reads TGTGCCAGCAGTTACCCGGGAGTGGGGGAGACCCAGTACTTC. Protein sequence: CASSYPGVGETQYF.

Ten or more counts support this clonotype. CDR3 in amino acids: CASNSRVADTQYF. For the CDR3, the DNA is TGTGCCAGCAACAGTAGGGTTGCGGATACGCAGTATTTT. This chain links TRBV2 with TRBJ2-3; no reliable D call. The CDR3 spans 13 residues. CDR1 is SNHLY, CDR2 FYNNEI, per germline. The germline V and J ends were trimmed by 7 bases and 6 bases, with 14 bases remaining between them.

Points on this clonotype: A read error may be the cause here, since a much bigger clone is one base away. The V gene is TRBV30, the J gene TRBJ2-2; the match to TRBD2 covers 10 bases. V dropped 6 bases and J dropped 4; count of bases not matched to a gene: 8. The CDR3 runs 15 residues. Per germline, CDR1 GTSNPN and CDR2 SVGIG (reference sequence). The DNA for the CDR3 is TGTGCCTGCTCTAGCGGGGGTACGGCCACCGGGGAGCTGTTTTTT. It yields the protein CACSSGGTATGELFF.

This clonotype was picked up one time. Possible read error: a much larger clone is one base away. The chain has TRBV29-1 and TRBJ2-1; the match to TRBD2 covers 9 bases. Germline V gene data show CDR1 as SQVTM and CDR2 as ANQGSEA. V shed 7 bases, J shed 5 bases, and the junction held 9 bases outside the gene matches. There are 14 residues in the CDR3. The CDR3 is CSALSGLADNEQFF. The CDR3 DNA is TGCAGCGCTCTGTCGGGACTAGCCGACAATGAGCAGTTCTTC.

This clonotype showed up many times. This chain joins TRBV23-1 and TRBJ1-2; the D is unclear. TRBV23-1 has ORF status, its function being uncertain. V lost 5 bases and J 4 bases, leaving 23 bases between the germline ends. This CDR3 is 17 amino acids long. CDR3 DNA sequence: TGCGCCAGCAGTTGCCCACGGCTACGCAGAAAGACCTATGGCTACACCTTC. This codes for CASSCPRLRRKTYGYTF.

This clonotype was seen repeatedly, ten times or more. V usage is TRBV10-1 and J usage is TRBJ1-2, with no clear D. V lost 5 bases, J lost 4 bases, and 23 bases lay in between. The germline V gene encodes CDR1 WNHNN and CDR2 SYGVQD (reference sequence). This CDR3 has 17 amino acids. For the CDR3, the DNA is TGCGCCAGCAGTATTATCGCAAGATCGCGAAAGACCTATGGCTACACCTTC. This encodes CASSIIARSRKTYGYTF.

This clonotype has at least ten counts. The chain combines TRBV6-5 with TRBJ1-5; perhaps TRBD1 as D (5 bases). Trimming left V 6 bases short and J 2 bases short, with 17 bases between. The CDR3 length is 16 residues. Per the germline V gene, CDR1 is MNHEY and CDR2 is SVGAGI. The CDR3 DNA follows: TGTGCCAGCAGCGCGGAGGGGACTGATGGCAATCAGCCCCAGCATTTT. Protein: CASSAEGTDGNQPQHF.

This clonotype was detected ten times or more. The V gene is TRBV28, the J gene TRBJ2-4, with 9 bases that match TRBD2. The end of the DNA fits TRBJ2-7 better, so the J call may be wrong. CDR3 length: 15 amino acids. Germline loops: CDR1 MDHEN, CDR2 SYDVKM. The CDR3: CASTRLAEPFYEQYF. The CDR3 coding sequence is TGTGCCAGCACCCGACTAGCGGAACCTTTCTACGAGCAGTACTTC.

Concerning this clonotype: A read error is possible here, since a much larger clone lies one base away. The rearrangement joins TRBV9 to TRBJ1-1, with D uncertain. Germline V gene data show CDR1 as SGDLS and CDR2 as YYNGEE. The CDR3 length is 13 residues. The germline V and J ends were trimmed by 3 bases and 4 bases, with 10 bases remaining between them. CDR3 in amino acids: CASSEGRSTEAFF. CDR3 sequence (DNA): TGTGCCAGCAGCGAAGGACGGAGCACTGAAGCTTTCTTT.

On this clonotype: It is likely a read error, because the conserved phenylalanine at the end of the CDR3 is missing. The gene calls are TRBV7-6 and TRBJ1-2; unclear D gene. The V end lost 5 bases, the J end lost 4 bases, and 23 bases lay between the germline ends. The CDR3 is made up of 17 amino acids. From germline, CDR1 is SGHVS and CDR2 FNYEAQ. The CDR3 DNA reads as TGTGCCAGCAGCAGAGCGAGTGAATCTCGAAAGACCTATGGCTACACCCTC. It codes for CASSRASESRKTYGYTL.

This clonotype has a count of ten or more. The V and J genes are TRBV5-1 and TRBJ2-1; 8 bases map to TRBD1. This CDR3 has 14 amino acids. CDR1 SGHRS and CDR2 YFSETQ come from the germline V gene. V lost 4 bases and J lost 5; bases outside the gene matches: 5. This chain's CDR3 is CASSGWDRNNEQFF. As DNA, the CDR3 is TGCGCCAGCAGCGGGTGGGACAGGAACAATGAGCAGTTCTTC.

This clonotype was found many times. This chain uses TRBV18 with TRBJ2-2; 7 nucleotides line up with TRBD2. Per the germline V gene, CDR1 is KGHSH and CDR2 is LQKENI. This CDR3 has 16 residues. Unmatched junction bases numbered 1, after V lost 0 bases and J lost 0 bases. CDR3 region: CASSPPSGANTGELFF. CDR3 in DNA: TGTGCCAGCTCACCACCAAGCGGGGCGAACACCGGGGAGCTGTTTTTT.

The chain employs TRBV11-2 and TRBJ2-3, with 12 bases that match TRBD2. V lost 3 bases and J lost 3; bases outside the gene matches: 7. Germline V gives CDR1 SGHAT, CDR2 FQNNGV. There are 17 residues in the CDR3. CDR3: CASSLTSGREETDTQYF. In nucleotides, the CDR3 is TGTGCCAGCAGCTTGACTAGCGGGAGAGAGGAGACAGATACGCAGTATTTT.

This clonotype was counted many times. This chain links TRBV6-5 with TRBJ1-1, with a tentative D call TRBD1 (5 bases). The CDR3 sequence is 14 residues long. Germline assignment: CDR1 MNHEY and CDR2 SVGAGI. V was pared by 7 bases and J by 5 bases, with 17 bases between. In nucleotides, the CDR3 is TGTGCCAGCACACATAGGGGTAGGGTAACTGAAGCTTTCTTT. It is translated as CASTHRGRVTEAFF.

This clonotype was detected many times. The rearrangement joins TRBV16 to TRBJ1-2; D gene ambiguous. V lost 5 bases and J 4 bases, leaving 23 bases between the germline ends. Per germline, CDR1 KGHSY and CDR2 FQNENV. The length of the CDR3 is 17 residues. CDR3 sequence: CASSLDVVVRKTYGYTF. CDR3 nucleotide sequence: TGTGCCAGCAGCTTAGATGTGGTCGTTAGAAAGACCTATGGCTACACCTTC.

At least ten counts were recorded for this clonotype. V is TRBV5-4 and J is TRBJ1-2; unclear D gene. This CDR3 region has 16 residues. Germline V gene data show CDR1 as SGHNT and CDR2 as YYREEE (reference sequence). V was cut by 6 bases and J by 4 bases, with 22 bases left in between. The DNA for the CDR3 is TGTGCCAGCACCGTGGTCGTACCAGGAAAGACCTATGGCTACACCTTC. Translation gives CASTVVVPGKTYGYTF.

Ten or more counts support this clonotype. The chain has TRBV12-3 or TRBV12-4 and TRBJ1-2; D possibly corresponds to TRBD1 (5 bases). Trimming took 8 bases from V and 7 from J, leaving 20 bases between them. The CDR3 consists of 14 residues. CDR3 nucleotide sequence: TGTGCCAGCGCTCCCCAGGCGGCAGGGTTTGGCTACACCTTC. Translating it yields CASAPQAAGFGYTF.

This clonotype appeared many times. The J gene is TRBJ1-4, the V gene TRBV11-2, with 10 bases matching TRBD1. After removal of 1 base from V and 6 bases from J, the junction contained 2 bases not matched to a gene. From germline, CDR1 is SGHAT and CDR2 FQNNGV. This CDR3 has 15 residues. CDR3 residues: CASSLGTGGDEKLFF. CDR3 in DNA: TGTGCCAGCAGCTTAGGGACAGGGGGTGATGAAAAACTGTTTTTT. The variable domain in full, completed from reference TRBV11-2 and TRBJ1-4, reads EAGVAQSPRYKIIEKRQSVAFWCNPISGHATLYWYQQILGQGPKLLIQFQNNGVVDDSQLPKDRFSAERLKGVDSTLKIQPAKLEDSAVYLCASSLGTGGDEKLFFGSGTQLSVL.

A word on this clonotype: Being one base from a much bigger clone, this may be a read error. The chain is built from TRBV7-9 and TRBJ1-4; D is perhaps TRBD1 (5 bases). The CDR3 runs to 15 residues. CDR1 and CDR2 (germline): SEHNR, FQNEAQ (reference sequence). Trimming left V 1 base short and J 1 base short, with 7 bases between. For the CDR3, the DNA is TGTGCCAGCAGCTTAGGGGGCAGAACTAATGAAAAACTGTTTTTT. Translation: CASSLGGRTNEKLFF.

On this clonotype itself: It may be a read error: a sequence one base away is much more abundant. The V call is TRBV6-1, the J call TRBJ1-6; D is perhaps TRBD1 (6 bases). CDR3 size: 13 residues. The V and J ends lost 2 bases and 10 bases respectively, with 9 bases between them. Germline CDR1 reads MNHNS; CDR2 reads SASEGT. CDR3 DNA: TGTGCCAGCAGTGAATCTCAGGGGTCACCCCTCCACTTT. Its protein product is CASSESQGSPLHF.